These 22 T cell receptor beta chains share one sample of origin, sequenced in a study of blood T cell repertoires in COVID-19. Assay: immunoSEQ multiplex PCR; the TCRdb copy retains only in-frame clones and omits some. Among approximately 88,000 clones listed, 80% were seen once. The sample comprised peripheral blood. All receptors derive from an elderly woman with acute or convalescent COVID-19.

The CDR3 DNA sequence: TGCAGCGTTGGATGGGGGACATATAATGAAAAACTGTTTTTT. Its translation: CSVGWGTYNEKLFF. The chain links TRBV29-1 to TRBJ1-4, with D maybe TRBD1 (6 bases). CDR3 length: 14 amino acids. V was pared by 4 bases and J by 4 bases, with 13 bases between. The germline V gene has CDR1 SQVTM and CDR2 ANQGSEA.

Comments on this clone: Because the CDR3's place on the DNA is in doubt, the DNA is left out and the CDR3 is given as listed by TCRdb. The rearrangement uses TRBV12-2 and TRBJ2-7; TRBD1 reflects the table's D call only, with no check against the DNA. TRBV12-2 is flagged as a pseudogene. The CDR3 totals 15 residues, both ends included. The CDR3 protein is CASRPVGQGSYEQYF.

This clone has only one observation. The V call is TRBV5-5, the J call TRBJ2-7; 9 nucleotides line up with TRBD1. Per the germline V gene, CDR1 is SGHKS and CDR2 is YYEKEE (reference sequence). This CDR3 comprises 13 residues. V trimming: 4 bases; J trimming: 3 bases; junction bases outside the gene matches: 2. The CDR3 DNA is TGTGCCAGCAGCCGACAGGGGGACTACGAGCAGTACTTC. It translates to CASSRQGDYEQYF.

The chain carries TRBV5-4 and TRBJ2-5; perhaps TRBD2 as D (6 bases). The CDR3 sequence is 14 residues long. V lost 3 bases, J lost 3 bases, and 12 bases lay in between. Germline CDR1 reads SGHNT; CDR2 reads YYREEE (reference sequence). CDR3 DNA sequence: TGTGCCAGCAGCTGGCCGGGACTTAAAGAGACCCAGTACTTC. Protein sequence: CASSWPGLKETQYF.

CDR3 nucleotide sequence: TGTGCCAGCAGCTCCACCCTTTTGCCTTTAGCCTGTATAGTCAATGAGCAGTTCTTC. It translates to CASSSTLLPLACIVNEQFF. V and J are TRBV21-1 and TRBJ2-1; TRBD2 reflects the table's D call only, with no check against the DNA. TRBV21-1 is described as a pseudogene. CDR3 size: 19 residues.

This sequence joins TRBV27 and TRBJ2-5, with 11 bases fitting TRBD2. Looked up from germline, CDR1 is MNHEY and CDR2 is SMNVEV (reference sequence). V lost 4 bases to trimming and J lost 5 bases; unmatched junction nucleotides: 3. The CDR3 runs 14 residues. The CDR3 DNA sequence: TGTGCCAGCAGTTCCTGGACTAGCGGGGAGACCCAGTACTTC. Amino acids: CASSSWTSGETQYF.

The chain couples TRBV27 to TRBJ2-1; tentative D call: TRBD2 (7 bases). Germline-derived CDR1 and CDR2 are MNHEY and SMNVEV (reference sequence). The CDR3 spans 15 residues. The germline V and J ends were trimmed by 0 bases and 4 bases, with 10 bases remaining between them. The DNA of the CDR3 is TGTGCCAGCAGTTTATCACGGGGGGCGTACAATGAGCAGTTCTTC. Encoded protein: CASSLSRGAYNEQFF.

On this clone itself: This CDR3 is also generated by other DNA sequences in the sample. V is TRBV18 and J is TRBJ1-5; TRBD1 agrees at 7 bases. The germline gives CDR1 KGHSH, CDR2 LQKENI. Trimming at V came to 4 bases and at J to 0 bases, leaving 3 bases not matched to a gene. This CDR3 spans 15 amino acids. CDR3 sequence reads: CASSRTGNSNQPQHF. Written as DNA, the CDR3 is TGTGCCAGCTCACGGACAGGAAATAGCAATCAGCCCCAGCATTTT.

The rearrangement uses TRBV2 and TRBJ2-2, with a tentative D call TRBD1 (6 bases). Trimming shortened V by 10 bases and J by 6 bases, and 15 bases separated the two germline ends. CDR3 length: 13 residues. The germline gives CDR1 SNHLY, CDR2 FYNNEI. CDR3 residues: CATSPKGAGELFF. The CDR3, as DNA: TGTGCCACTTCACCGAAGGGGGCCGGGGAGCTGTTTTTT.

This chain links TRBV3-1 (or the pseudogene TRBV3-2) with TRBJ2-3, with D uncertain. Germline V lookup: CDR1 LGHDT, CDR2 YNNKEL (reference sequence). Trimming removed 2 bases from V and 1 base from J, with 4 bases in between. The CDR3 runs 13 residues. CDR3 protein: CASSQLGTDTQYF. As DNA, the CDR3 is TGTGCCAGCAGCCAACTAGGCACAGATACGCAGTATTTT.

The V and J genes are TRBV3-1 (or the pseudogene TRBV3-2) and TRBJ1-5; perhaps TRBD1 as D (6 bases). Looked up from germline, CDR1 is LGHDT and CDR2 is YNNKEL (reference sequence). The CDR3 totals 17 residues. V lost 0 bases to trimming and J lost 1 base, with 13 bases between them. The chain's CDR3 is CASSQEGARGSNQPQHF. The CDR3 DNA reads TGTGCCAGCAGCCAAGAGGGGGCCAGGGGCAGCAATCAGCCCCAGCATTTT.

The rearrangement uses TRBV7-9 and TRBJ1-2; 7 positions match TRBD1. Germline V lookup: CDR1 SEHNR, CDR2 FQNEAQ (reference sequence). The J segment lost 4 bases and the V segment lost 1 base, leaving 9 bases of the junction unmatched. This CDR3 is 16 amino acids long. The CDR3 DNA is TGTGCCAGCAGCTTAGGGTCACAGGGGCCTCGCTATGGCTACACCTTC. Amino acid sequence: CASSLGSQGPRYGYTF.

The gene calls are TRBV19 and TRBJ1-1; 9 bases fit TRBD1. The CDR3 loop spans 14 amino acids. Looked up from germline, CDR1 is LNHDA and CDR2 is SQIVND (reference sequence). After removal of 5 bases from V and 2 bases from J, the junction contained 3 bases not matched to a gene. The CDR3 region is CASSPTGGNTEAFF. For the CDR3, the DNA is TGTGCCAGTAGTCCGACAGGGGGAAACACTGAAGCTTTCTTT.

The chain carries TRBV5-6 and TRBJ1-2; 10 bases match TRBD1. This CDR3 has 15 amino acids. V trimming: 4 bases; J trimming: 1 base; junction bases outside the gene matches: 4. Germline V gene data show CDR1 as SGHDT and CDR2 as YYEEEE. The CDR3 DNA sequence: TGTGCCAGCAGCCCGGGACAGGGGTTTAACTATGGCTACACCTTC. Residues: CASSPGQGFNYGYTF.

This chain's CDR3 is CASSLDGGYYGYTF. The CDR3 DNA sequence: TGTGCCAGCAGCTTAGATGGCGGATATTATGGCTACACCTTC. The J gene is TRBJ1-2, the V gene TRBV7-2; no clear D gene. CDR3 length equals 14 residues. V lost 1 base, J lost 5 bases, and 11 bases lay in between. Germline CDR1 and CDR2: SGHTA and FQGNSA. The whole variable domain, filled in from reference TRBV7-2 and TRBJ1-2, reads GAGVSQSPSNKVTEKGKDVELRCDPISGHTALYWYRQSLGQGLEFLIYFQGNSAPDKSGLPSDRFSAERTGGSVSTLTIQRTQQEDSAVYLCASSLDGGYYGYTFGSGTRLTVV.

V and J are TRBV5-1 and TRBJ2-5, with 16 bases fitting TRBD2. With V trimmed by 3 bases and J by 5 bases, 7 bases remained unmatched. The CDR3 totals 17 residues. Germline CDR1 and CDR2: SGHRS and YFSETQ. CDR3 coding DNA: TGCGCCAGCAGCTACACCGGGACTAGCGGGGGGGCGGAGACCCAGTACTTC. It yields the protein CASSYTGTSGGAETQYF.

J is TRBJ2-7 and V is TRBV30; D may be TRBD2 (5 bases). V lost 2 bases and J 5 bases, leaving 10 bases between the germline ends. The CDR3 has 12 amino acids. Germline V lookup: CDR1 GTSNPN, CDR2 SVGIG (reference sequence). The CDR3 loop is CAWSLALDEQYF. In nucleotides, the CDR3 is TGTGCCTGGAGTTTAGCGCTCGACGAGCAGTACTTC. Full variable domain (missing parts from reference TRBV30 and TRBJ2-7): SQTIHQWPATLVQPVGSPLSLECTVEGTSNPNLYWYRQAAGRGLQLLFYSVGIGQISSEVPQNLSASRPQDRQFILSSKKLLLSDSGFYLCAWSLALDEQYFGPGTRLTVT.

The chain is built from TRBV30 and TRBJ1-6; D unresolved. Per the germline V gene, CDR1 is GTSNPN and CDR2 is SVGIG (reference sequence). The CDR3 is 14 amino acids. Trimming shortened V by 2 bases and J by 3 bases, and 8 bases separated the two germline ends. CDR3 sequence (DNA): TGTGCCTGGAGTTTCCGGGACTATAATTCACCCCTCCACTTT. This sequence encodes CAWSFRDYNSPLHF.

This rearrangement joins TRBV3-1 (or the pseudogene TRBV3-2) to TRBJ2-3, with 9 bases fitting TRBD2. Germline V gene sequence: CDR1 LGHDT, CDR2 YNNKEL (reference sequence). This CDR3 comprises 12 residues. J was trimmed by 10 bases and V by 5 bases; bases with no gene match: 4. Here the CDR3 DNA reads TGTGCCAGCAGCAATAGCGGGAGAGCGCAGTATTTT. It encodes CASSNSGRAQYF.

This chain joins TRBV18 and TRBJ2-5; the match to TRBD2 covers 13 bases. The CDR3 length is 16 residues. Germline loops: CDR1 KGHSH, CDR2 LQKENI. J lost 3 bases, V lost 3 bases, and 4 bases had no gene match. The CDR3 DNA reads TGTGCCAGCTCACCCCGAACTAGCGGGAGGGAAGAGACCCAGTACTTC. Translation gives CASSPRTSGREETQYF.

This sequence joins TRBV27 and TRBJ2-1; the match to TRBD2 covers 15 bases. Germline lookup yields CDR1 MNHEY and CDR2 SMNVEV (reference sequence). The CDR3 sequence is 15 residues long. V was clipped by 6 bases and J by 6 bases; unmatched bases: 3. This chain's CDR3 is CASSKGLAGGNEQFF. The CDR3 DNA sequence: TGTGCCAGCAGCAAGGGACTAGCGGGGGGCAATGAGCAGTTCTTC.

This clone was observed a few times. This chain connects TRBV23-1 to TRBJ1-5; tentative D call: TRBD1 (6 bases). TRBV23-1 is noted as an ORF with a role that remains uncertain. CDR3 length: 19 residues. V lost 8 bases, J lost 1 base, and 27 bases lay in between. The chain's CDR3 is CASPEGEGGATTSNQPQHF. The CDR3 DNA is TGCGCCAGCCCTGAAGGGGAGGGGGGCGCGACAACGAGCAATCAGCCCCAGCATTTT.